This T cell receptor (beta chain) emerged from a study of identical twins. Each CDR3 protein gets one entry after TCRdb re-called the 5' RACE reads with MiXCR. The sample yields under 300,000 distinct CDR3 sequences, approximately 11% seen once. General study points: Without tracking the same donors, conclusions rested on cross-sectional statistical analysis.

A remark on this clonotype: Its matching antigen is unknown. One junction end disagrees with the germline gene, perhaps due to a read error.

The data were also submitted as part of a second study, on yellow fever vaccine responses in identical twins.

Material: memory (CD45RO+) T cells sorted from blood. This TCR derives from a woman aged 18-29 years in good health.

The CDR3 region has the DNA TGCAGTGCTAGGATACCCGCGACTAGCGGGATGGGTGAGAACCAGTACTTC. Translating gives CSARIPATSGMGENQYF. The chain carries TRBV20-1 and TRBJ2-5; 11 nucleotides match TRBD2. The germline gives CDR1 DFQATT, CDR2 SNEGSKA (reference sequence). This CDR3 comprises 17 residues.